Below are 21 T cell receptor beta chains sequenced from a single sample in a study of regulatory T cells in long-lasting Graves disease. To make TCR beta libraries, researchers used iRepertoire HTBI primers and Arm-PCR of CDR3 regions. TCRdb re-analysed the multiplex PCR reads in MiXCR, keeping a single row per CDR3 protein. This table has roughly 500,000 distinct CDR3 sequences, around 21% appearing once. Time point defined: persistent/refractory GD, antithyroid drugs over 5 years with positive TRAb. There was RNA extracted from PBMCs, and the TCR library was made from it. Sequenced here: peripheral blood mononuclear cells (PBMCs), sampled when the disease was refractory, from a patient treated with antithyroid drugs. The receptors here all came from a female donor with Graves disease.

The V call is TRBV6-1, the J call TRBJ1-1; D is perhaps TRBD1 (6 bases). This CDR3 is built from 14 residues. V was pared by 9 bases and J by 3 bases, with 17 bases between. Germline CDR1 MNHNS, CDR2 SASEGT. Written as DNA, the CDR3 is TGTGCCAGTTACACAACCGAGGGGGACACTGAAGCTTTCTTT. Protein product: CASYTTEGDTEAFF.

The V and J genes are TRBV29-1 and TRBJ2-7; 9 bases fit TRBD2. J lost 7 bases, V lost 4 bases, and 2 bases had no gene match. The germline V gene has CDR1 SQVTM and CDR2 ANQGSEA. The CDR3 consists of 11 residues. The CDR3 DNA reads TGCAGCGTTGTGAGCGGGAGGGAGCAGTACTTC. Its protein product is CSVVSGREQYF.

In this sample, this clonotype turned up once. A single base separates this from a much larger clone, so it may be a read error. The chain couples TRBV27 to TRBJ2-7; D is uncertain. CDR3 size: 13 residues. Germline CDR1 MNHEY, CDR2 SMNVEV (reference sequence). The CDR3 sequence is CASSSLPTAERYF. CDR3 in DNA: TGTGCCAGCAGTTCTCTTCCGACCGCCGAGCGGTACTTC.

This clonotype has at least ten counts. The V call is TRBV2, the J call TRBJ2-5, with 12 bases lining up with TRBD2. The length of the CDR3 is 14 residues. The germline gives CDR1 SNHLY, CDR2 FYNNEI. J was trimmed by 4 bases and V by 4 bases; bases with no gene match: 1. The CDR3 DNA follows: TGTGCCAGCAGTGGGGGACTAGCGGGAGAGACCCAGTACTTC. It yields the protein CASSGGLAGETQYF.

The CDR3 loop is CASSPRDGAEHGELFF. DNA of the CDR3: TGTGCCAGCTCACCAAGAGACGGGGCAGAGCACGGGGAGCTGTTTTTT. This rearrangement joins TRBV18 to TRBJ2-2; perhaps D is TRBD1 or TRBD2 (5 bases each). The CDR3 totals 16 residues. The germline CDR1 and CDR2 sequences are KGHSH and LQKENI. Trimming took off 2 bases at V and 7 bases at J, with 17 bases between the two ends.

As to this clonotype: This may be a read error: a much more frequent sequence differs by one nucleotide. The V call is TRBV5-5, the J call TRBJ2-2; D is unresolved. Germline assignment: CDR1 SGHKS and CDR2 YYEKEE (reference sequence). V dropped 4 bases and J dropped 4 bases, with 14 bases sitting between them. This CDR3 is 15 amino acids long. CDR3 DNA sequence: TGTGCCAGCAGCACTAAAGGGCCTGCCACCGGGGAGCTGTTTTTT. Translation: CASSTKGPATGELFF.

J is TRBJ1-6 and V is TRBV7-9, with 7 bases matching TRBD1. Germline CDR1 reads SEHNR; CDR2 reads FQNEAQ (reference sequence). V lost 1 base, J lost 7 bases, and 4 bases stayed unmatched. The CDR3 spans 15 residues. CDR3: CASSLVAQGNSPLHF. CDR3 in DNA: TGTGCCAGCAGCTTAGTTGCACAGGGGAATTCACCCCTCCACTTT.

Notes on this clonotype: Being one base from a much bigger clone, this may be a read error. The rearrangement links TRBV6-4 to TRBJ1-2, with a weak D call TRBD1 (6 bases). V lost 8 bases and J 4 bases, leaving 14 bases between the germline ends. CDR1 and CDR2 from the germline V gene are MRHNA and SNTAGT. This CDR3 has 13 amino acids. The CDR3 sequence is CASAPGRGYGYTF. CDR3 in DNA: TGTGCCAGCGCCCCGGGCAGGGGCTATGGCTACACCTTC.

The V call is TRBV9, the J call TRBJ2-7; TRBD1 aligns across 9 bases. The J segment lost 3 bases and the V segment lost 6 bases, leaving 7 bases of the junction unmatched. This CDR3 is built from 14 residues. Germline V lookup: CDR1 SGDLS, CDR2 YYNGEE. The CDR3 protein is CASNSGDRDYEQYF. CDR3 coding DNA: TGTGCCAGCAATTCGGGGGACAGGGACTACGAGCAGTACTTC. Supplemented by reference TRBV9 and TRBJ2-7, the full variable domain reads DSGVTQTPKHLITATGQRVTLRCSPRSGDLSVYWYQQSLDQGLQFLIQYYNGEERAKGNILERFSAQQFPDLHSELNLSSLELGDSALYFCASNSGDRDYEQYFGPGTRLTVT.

The V and J genes are TRBV20-1 and TRBJ2-7, with D tentatively TRBD2 (6 bases). The V end lost 0 bases, the J end lost 4 bases, and 10 bases lay between the germline ends. Germline lookup yields CDR1 DFQATT and CDR2 SNEGSKA (reference sequence). The CDR3 runs to 13 residues. CDR3 region: CSARDPGGYEQYF. The CDR3 nucleotides are TGCAGTGCTAGAGATCCCGGGGGATACGAGCAGTACTTC.

The V and J genes are TRBV20-1 and TRBJ2-7, with 16 bases lining up with TRBD2. The CDR3 sequence is 16 residues long. Trimming at V came to 2 bases and at J to 3 bases, leaving 4 bases not matched to a gene. Germline values: CDR1 DFQATT, CDR2 SNEGSKA (reference sequence). The CDR3 DNA is TGCAGTGCTAGATCCGGGACTAGCGGGGGGGGCTACGAGCAGTACTTC. It translates to CSARSGTSGGGYEQYF.

The chain couples TRBV6-1 to TRBJ2-7, with unresolved D. Germline values: CDR1 MNHNS, CDR2 SASEGT. There are 14 residues in the CDR3. The V end was cut by 6 bases, the J end by 1 base, with 13 bases between. This CDR3 is CASSLTALSYEQYF. The CDR3 DNA follows: TGTGCCAGCAGCCTCACAGCCCTATCCTACGAGCAGTACTTC.

This clonotype was seen at least ten times. This chain links TRBV6-2 or TRBV6-3 with TRBJ1-1; no firm D call. Germline assignment: CDR1 MNHEY and CDR2 SVGEGT. Deletions cut 2 bases from V and 0 bases from J, with 7 bases between. This CDR3 contains 14 residues. The CDR3 protein is CASSYLPMNTEAFF. CDR3 DNA sequence: TGTGCCAGCAGTTACCTTCCCATGAACACTGAAGCTTTCTTT.

This clonotype was picked up a small number of times. This chain joins TRBV28 and TRBJ2-2; D not resolved. V gave up 7 bases and J gave up 1 base, with 16 bases separating them. Germline CDR1 MDHEN, CDR2 SYDVKM. The CDR3 runs 16 residues. The CDR3 region is CASISRDPKNTGELFF. CDR3 coding DNA: TGTGCCAGCATCTCTAGAGACCCTAAGAACACCGGGGAGCTGTTTTTT.

The genes are TRBV3-1 and TRBJ1-5; D unresolved. Germline-derived CDR1 and CDR2 are LGHDT and YNNKEL (reference sequence). The germline V and J ends were trimmed by 4 bases and 3 bases, with 25 bases remaining between them. This CDR3 is built from 19 residues. The CDR3: CASSPRTGSFFSPNQPQHF. The CDR3 region has the DNA TGTGCCAGCAGCCCAAGGACGGGCAGCTTTTTTTCCCCCAATCAGCCCCAGCATTTT. The complete variable domain, with remaining parts taken from reference TRBV3-1 and TRBJ1-5, reads DTAVSQTPKYLVTQMGNDKSIKCEQNLGHDTMYWYKQDSKKFLKIMFSYNNKELIINETVPNRFSPKSPDKAHLNLHINSLELGDSAVYFCASSPRTGSFFSPNQPQHFGDGTRLSIL.

Comment on this clonotype: This may arise from a read error, as a much more abundant clone is one base away. The V gene is TRBV11-2, the J gene TRBJ1-6; TRBD1 aligns across 9 bases. V dropped 8 bases and J dropped 6; count of bases not matched to a gene: 11. This CDR3 has 16 residues. CDR1 and CDR2 from the germline V gene are SGHAT and FQNNGV. CDR3 DNA sequence: TGTGCCAGCGGCTACACAGGGGGCGCGGGTAATTCACCCCTCCACTTT. This codes for CASGYTGGAGNSPLHF. The whole variable domain, remainder taken from reference TRBV11-2 and TRBJ1-6, is EAGVAQSPRYKIIEKRQSVAFWCNPISGHATLYWYQQILGQGPKLLIQFQNNGVVDDSQLPKDRFSAERLKGVDSTLKIQPAKLEDSAVYLCASGYTGGAGNSPLHFGNGTRLTVT.

As concerns this clonotype: No conserved phenylalanine or tryptophan ends this CDR3, so it is likely a read error. This chain joins TRBV29-1 and TRBJ2-7; TRBD2 aligns across 8 bases. This CDR3 has 12 amino acids. Germline CDR1 is SQVTM and CDR2 is ANQGSEA. Losses at the gene ends were 6 bases for V and 3 bases for J; bases not matched to a gene: 4. CDR3 bases: TGCAGCGTGTTAGCGGGAAGCTACGAGCAGTACCTC. This encodes CSVLAGSYEQYL.

V and J are TRBV2 and TRBJ1-1; D not resolved. Looked up from germline, CDR1 is SNHLY and CDR2 is FYNNEI. Between the trimmed V and J ends, which lost 7 bases and 5 bases, there was a span of 17 bases. The CDR3 is 14 residues long. The CDR3 DNA follows: TGTGCCAGCATCCATACTACGGCCAGGACTGAAGCTTTCTTT. As protein: CASIHTTARTEAFF.

This clonotype showed up just a few times. This rearrangement joins TRBV5-1 to TRBJ1-2; D unresolved. Trimming cost V 2 bases and J 6 bases, with 11 bases left between them. The germline V gene encodes CDR1 SGHRS and CDR2 YFSETQ. This CDR3 is 13 amino acids long. The CDR3 region has the DNA TGCGCCAGCAGCTTCGGCACGGTGGATGGCTACACCTTC. This gives the protein CASSFGTVDGYTF.

V is TRBV13 and J is TRBJ1-2; D ambiguous. The CDR3 has 13 amino acids. The V gene lost 7 bases and the J gene lost 4 bases, with 13 bases spanning the gap. Germline CDR1 reads PRHDT; CDR2 reads FYEKMQ (reference sequence). Written as DNA, the CDR3 is TGTGCCAGCAAGGAGGGATCGCTCTATGGCTACACCTTC. This translates into CASKEGSLYGYTF.

This rearrangement joins TRBV12-3 or TRBV12-4 to TRBJ2-7, with 8 bases aligning to TRBD1. The CDR3 runs to 14 residues. After removal of 6 bases from V and 5 bases from J, the junction contained 9 bases not matched to a gene. CDR3 nucleotide sequence: TGTGCCAGCAGCCCCCGGGACAGGTTCAACGAGCAGTACTTC. Translating it yields CASSPRDRFNEQYF.